This T cell receptor (beta chain) was profiled in a study of glioma-infiltrating T cells after dendritic cell vaccination. General study results and limits: Complete blood and tumor specimen sets were limited to few patients. Survival was not directly related to TCR clonality in these patients.

The PCR used 60 V beta and 13 J beta primers. The table came from immunoSEQ multiplex PCR; TCRdb's copy has only in-frame clones and leaves some out. The data contain tens of thousands of clones, around nine tenths of them singletons. Regarding time point: after dendritic cell vaccination, including at tumor progression/relapse. PBMC were collected before vaccination, two weeks after the third vaccination, and at progression. In germline, CDR1 is SGHAT, CDR2 FQNNGV. Trimming at V came to 3 bases and at J to 5 bases, leaving 3 bases not matched to a gene. CDR3 size: 13 residues. Turning to this clone: Its antigen is not identified.

Source: blood, taken after dendritic cell vaccination. V and J are TRBV11-2 and TRBJ2-5; 7 bases agree with TRBD2. This clonotype originated in a human donor with glioblastoma. The CDR3: CASSFGRTETQYF. CDR3 bases: TGTGCCAGCAGCTTCGGGAGGACGGAGACCCAGTACTTC.